The clone carrying this TCR beta chain came up many times. Its target is unknown. The sample belongs to a study of CD8 T cells in ankylosing spondylitis. The study, taken as a whole, reports: For ankylosing spondylitis blood, a TCR beta motif of 7 or 8 highly homologous variants appeared characteristic.

Germline-derived CDR1 and CDR2 are SQVTM and ANQGSEA. V was trimmed by 5 bases and J by 3 bases, leaving 11 bases between them. This CDR3 spans 13 amino acids. TCRdb called the 5' RACE reads again in MiXCR, with one record for every CDR3 protein. This sample has some 400,000 distinct CDR3 sequences; about a fifth occur once, and the top ten carry roughly 16%. Sequencing was performed on blood, either unsorted or a sorted T cell fraction (not recorded which). J is TRBJ1-5 and V is TRBV29-1, with D maybe TRBD1 (6 bases). This clonotype was obtained from a male donor with ankylosing spondylitis. CDR3 bases: TGCAGCGTTCGAGGGGGATACAATCAGCCCCAGCATTTT. Translated, it gives CSVRGGYNQPQHF.